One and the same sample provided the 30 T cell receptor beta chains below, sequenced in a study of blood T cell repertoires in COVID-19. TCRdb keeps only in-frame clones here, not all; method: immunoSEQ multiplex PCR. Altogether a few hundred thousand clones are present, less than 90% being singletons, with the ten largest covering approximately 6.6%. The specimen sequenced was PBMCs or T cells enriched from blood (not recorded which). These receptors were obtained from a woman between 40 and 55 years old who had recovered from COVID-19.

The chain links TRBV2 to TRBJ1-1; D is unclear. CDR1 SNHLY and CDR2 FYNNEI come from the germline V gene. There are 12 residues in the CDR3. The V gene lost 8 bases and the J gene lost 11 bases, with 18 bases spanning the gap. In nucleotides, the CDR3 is TGTGCCAGCCAACGGAGCCCCTGGGTGGCTTTCTTT. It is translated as CASQRSPWVAFF.

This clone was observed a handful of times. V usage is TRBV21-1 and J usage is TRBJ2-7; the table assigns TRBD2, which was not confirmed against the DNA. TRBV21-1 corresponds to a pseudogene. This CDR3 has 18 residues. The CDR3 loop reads CASSYPPHQTSSSYEQYF. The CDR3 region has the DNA TGTGCCAGCAGCTATCCCCCCCACCAAACGTCGAGCTCCTACGAGCAGTACTTC.

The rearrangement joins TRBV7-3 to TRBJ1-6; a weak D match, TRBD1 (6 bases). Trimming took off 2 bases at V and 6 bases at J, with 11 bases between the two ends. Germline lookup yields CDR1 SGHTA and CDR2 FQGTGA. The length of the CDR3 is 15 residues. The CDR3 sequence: CASSLHGQTNSPLHF. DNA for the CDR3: TGTGCCAGCAGCTTACACGGACAGACTAATTCACCCCTCCACTTT.

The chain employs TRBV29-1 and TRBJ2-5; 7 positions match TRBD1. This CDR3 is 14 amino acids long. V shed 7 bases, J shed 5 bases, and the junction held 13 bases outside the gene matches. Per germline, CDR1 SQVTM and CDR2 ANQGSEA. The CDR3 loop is CSGGDRARGETQYF. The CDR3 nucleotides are TGCAGCGGCGGAGACAGGGCTCGAGGGGAGACCCAGTACTTC.

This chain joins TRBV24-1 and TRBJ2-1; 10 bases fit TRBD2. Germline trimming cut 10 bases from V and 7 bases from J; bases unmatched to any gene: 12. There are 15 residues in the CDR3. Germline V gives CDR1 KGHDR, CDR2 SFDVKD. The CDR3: CATSQGLATGNEQFF. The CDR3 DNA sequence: TGTGCCACTTCCCAGGGACTAGCGACGGGGAATGAGCAGTTCTTC.

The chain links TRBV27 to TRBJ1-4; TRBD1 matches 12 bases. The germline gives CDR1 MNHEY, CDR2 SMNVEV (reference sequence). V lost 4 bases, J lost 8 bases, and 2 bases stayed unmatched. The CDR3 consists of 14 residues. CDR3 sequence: CASSWGQGAEKLFF. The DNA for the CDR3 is TGTGCCAGCAGTTGGGGACAGGGGGCCGAAAAACTGTTTTTT.

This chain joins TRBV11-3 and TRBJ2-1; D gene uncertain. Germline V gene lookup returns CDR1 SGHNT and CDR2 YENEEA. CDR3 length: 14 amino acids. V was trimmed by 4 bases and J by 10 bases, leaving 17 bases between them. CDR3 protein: CASSSRLGNWEQFF. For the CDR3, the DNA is TGTGCCAGCAGCTCCCGACTCGGCAATTGGGAGCAGTTCTTC.

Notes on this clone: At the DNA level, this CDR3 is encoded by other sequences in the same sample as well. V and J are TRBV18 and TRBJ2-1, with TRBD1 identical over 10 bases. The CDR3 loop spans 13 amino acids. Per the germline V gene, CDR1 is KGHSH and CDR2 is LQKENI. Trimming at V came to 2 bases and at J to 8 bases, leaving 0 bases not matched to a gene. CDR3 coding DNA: TGTGCCAGCTCACCAGGGACAGGGGATGAGCAGTTCTTC. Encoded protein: CASSPGTGDEQFF.

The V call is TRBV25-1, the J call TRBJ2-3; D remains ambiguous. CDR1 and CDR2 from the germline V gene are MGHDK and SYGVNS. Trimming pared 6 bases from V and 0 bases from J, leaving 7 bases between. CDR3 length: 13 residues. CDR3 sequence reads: CASREASTDTQYF. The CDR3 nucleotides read TGTGCCAGCAGAGAGGCTAGCACAGATACGCAGTATTTT. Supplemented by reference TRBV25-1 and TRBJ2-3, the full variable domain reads EADIYQTPRYLVIGTGKKITLECSQTMGHDKMYWYQQDPGMELHLIHYSYGVNSTEKGDLSSESTVSRIRTEHFPLTLESARPSHTSQYLCASREASTDTQYFGPGTRLTVL.

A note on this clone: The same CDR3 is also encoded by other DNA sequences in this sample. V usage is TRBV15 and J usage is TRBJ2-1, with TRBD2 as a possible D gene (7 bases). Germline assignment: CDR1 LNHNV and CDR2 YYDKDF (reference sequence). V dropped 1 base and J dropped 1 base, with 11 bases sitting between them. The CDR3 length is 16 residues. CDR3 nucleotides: TGTGCCACCAGCAGAGCTAGGGGGGGGTCCTACAATGAGCAGTTCTTC. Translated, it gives CATSRARGGSYNEQFF.

For the CDR3, the DNA is TGTGCCTGGAGCCCAAACAGGGGTGCCACGCAGTATTTT. Translating it yields CAWSPNRGATQYF. V gene TRBV30 combines with J gene TRBJ2-3; 7 bases map to TRBD1. With V trimmed by 3 bases and J by 9 bases, 9 bases remained unmatched. Germline V CDR1 and CDR2: GTSNPN, SVGIG (reference sequence). This CDR3 is 13 amino acids long.

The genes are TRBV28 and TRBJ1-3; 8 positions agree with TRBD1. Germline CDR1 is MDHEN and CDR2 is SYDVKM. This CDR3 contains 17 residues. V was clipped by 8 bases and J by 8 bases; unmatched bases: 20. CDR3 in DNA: TGTGCCAGCTCCCGACTCCCCGGGACAGGAGTGCTTCACACCATATATTTT. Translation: CASSRLPGTGVLHTIYF.

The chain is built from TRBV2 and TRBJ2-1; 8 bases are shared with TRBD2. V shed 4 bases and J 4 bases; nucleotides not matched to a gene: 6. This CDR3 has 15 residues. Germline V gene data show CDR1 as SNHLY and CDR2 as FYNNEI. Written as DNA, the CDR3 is TGTGCCAGCAGTGTCCCGGGACTAGGGTACAATGAGCAGTTCTTC. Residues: CASSVPGLGYNEQFF.

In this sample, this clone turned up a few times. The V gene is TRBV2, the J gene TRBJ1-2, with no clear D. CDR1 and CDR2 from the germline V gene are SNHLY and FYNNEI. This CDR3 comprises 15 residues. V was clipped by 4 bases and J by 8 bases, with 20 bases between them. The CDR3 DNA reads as TGTGCCAGCAGTGGAGGCGACCCCCTTCCTAGGGGCTACACCTTC. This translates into CASSGGDPLPRGYTF.

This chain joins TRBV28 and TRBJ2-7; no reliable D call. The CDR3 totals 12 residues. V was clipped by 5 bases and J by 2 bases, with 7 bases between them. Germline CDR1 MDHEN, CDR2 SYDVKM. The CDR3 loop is CASSTNTYEQYF. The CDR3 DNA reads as TGTGCCAGCAGTACCAACACCTACGAGCAGTACTTC.

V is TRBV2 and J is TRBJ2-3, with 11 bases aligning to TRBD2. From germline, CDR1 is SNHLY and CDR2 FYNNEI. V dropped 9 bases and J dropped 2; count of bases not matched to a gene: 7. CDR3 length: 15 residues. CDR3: CARDSGRAVTDTQYF. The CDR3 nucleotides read TGTGCCAGGGATAGCGGGAGGGCCGTCACAGATACGCAGTATTTT.

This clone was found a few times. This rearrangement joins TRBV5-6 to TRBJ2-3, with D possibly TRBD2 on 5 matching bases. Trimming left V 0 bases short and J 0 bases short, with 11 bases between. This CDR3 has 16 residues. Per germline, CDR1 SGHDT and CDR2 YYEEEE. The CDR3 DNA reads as TGTGCCAGCAGCTTGGTCAGCGGATCTAGCACAGATACGCAGTATTTT. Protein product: CASSLVSGSSTDTQYF.

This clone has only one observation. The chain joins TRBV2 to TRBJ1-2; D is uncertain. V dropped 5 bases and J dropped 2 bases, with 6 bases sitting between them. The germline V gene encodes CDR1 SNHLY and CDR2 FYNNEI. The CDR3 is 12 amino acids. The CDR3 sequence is CASSNRNYGYTF. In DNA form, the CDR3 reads TGTGCCAGCAGTAATCGGAACTATGGCTACACCTTC.

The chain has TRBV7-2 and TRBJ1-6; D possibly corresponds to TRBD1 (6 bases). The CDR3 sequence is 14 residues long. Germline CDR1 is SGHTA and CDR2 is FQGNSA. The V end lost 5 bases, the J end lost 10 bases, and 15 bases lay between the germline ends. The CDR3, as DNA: TGTGCCAGCAGCCCAGGGAGGGGGGAATCACCCCTCCACTTT. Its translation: CASSPGRGESPLHF. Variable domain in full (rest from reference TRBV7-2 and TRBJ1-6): GAGVSQSPSNKVTEKGKDVELRCDPISGHTALYWYRQSLGQGLEFLIYFQGNSAPDKSGLPSDRFSAERTGGSVSTLTIQRTQQEDSAVYLCASSPGRGESPLHFGNGTRLTVT.

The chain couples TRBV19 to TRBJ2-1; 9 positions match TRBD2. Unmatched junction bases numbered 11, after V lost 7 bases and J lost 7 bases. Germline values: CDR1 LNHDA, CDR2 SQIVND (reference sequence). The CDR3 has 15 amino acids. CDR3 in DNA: TGTGCCAGTAAAACACTAGCGGGCAACCTTAATGAGCAGTTCTTC. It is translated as CASKTLAGNLNEQFF.

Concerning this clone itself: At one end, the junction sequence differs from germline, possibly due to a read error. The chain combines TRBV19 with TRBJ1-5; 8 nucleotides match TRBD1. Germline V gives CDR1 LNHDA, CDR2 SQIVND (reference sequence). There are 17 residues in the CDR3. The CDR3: CASTSPGDRSGNQPQHF. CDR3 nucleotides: TGTGCCAGTACCTCTCCCGGGGACAGGTCTGGCAACCAGCCCCAGCATTTT.

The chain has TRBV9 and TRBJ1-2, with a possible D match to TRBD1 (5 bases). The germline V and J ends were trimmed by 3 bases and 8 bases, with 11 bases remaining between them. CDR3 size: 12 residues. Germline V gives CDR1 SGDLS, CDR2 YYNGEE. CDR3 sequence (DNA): TGTGCCAGCAGCGCTTTAGGGGTCGGCTACACCTTC. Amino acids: CASSALGVGYTF.

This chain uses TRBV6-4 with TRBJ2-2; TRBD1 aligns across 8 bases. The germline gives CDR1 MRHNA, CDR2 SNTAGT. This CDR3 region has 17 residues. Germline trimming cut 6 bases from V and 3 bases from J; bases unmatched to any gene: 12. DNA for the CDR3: TGTGCCAGCAGCCCACGTGGGACAGGCTCGGACACCGGGGAGCTGTTTTTT. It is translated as CASSPRGTGSDTGELFF.

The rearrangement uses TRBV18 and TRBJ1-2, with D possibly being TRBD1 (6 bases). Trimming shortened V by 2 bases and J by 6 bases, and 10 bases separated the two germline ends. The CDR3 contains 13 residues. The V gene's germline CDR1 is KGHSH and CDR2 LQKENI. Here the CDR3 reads CASSPGGSDGYTF. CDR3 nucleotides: TGTGCCAGCTCACCAGGGGGCTCGGATGGCTACACCTTC.

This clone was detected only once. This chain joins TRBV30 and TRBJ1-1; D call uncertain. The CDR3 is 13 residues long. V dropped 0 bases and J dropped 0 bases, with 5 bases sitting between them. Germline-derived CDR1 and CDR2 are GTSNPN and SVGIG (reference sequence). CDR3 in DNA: TGTGCCTGGAGTGTCCAGGTGAACACTGAAGCTTTCTTT. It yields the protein CAWSVQVNTEAFF.

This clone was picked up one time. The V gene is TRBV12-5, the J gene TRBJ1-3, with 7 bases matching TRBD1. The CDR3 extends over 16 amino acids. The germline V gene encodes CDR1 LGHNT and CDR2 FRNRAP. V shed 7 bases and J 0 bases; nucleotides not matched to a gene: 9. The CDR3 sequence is CASDIGQANSGNTIYF. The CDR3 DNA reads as TGTGCTAGTGATATCGGACAGGCCAACTCTGGAAACACCATATATTTT.

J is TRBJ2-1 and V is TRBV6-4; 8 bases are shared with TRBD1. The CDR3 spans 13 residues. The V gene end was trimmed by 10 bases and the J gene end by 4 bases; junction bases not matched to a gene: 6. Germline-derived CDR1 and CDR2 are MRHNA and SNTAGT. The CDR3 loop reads CATRTGNYNEQFF. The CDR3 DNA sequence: TGTGCCACCAGGACAGGGAATTACAATGAGCAGTTCTTC.

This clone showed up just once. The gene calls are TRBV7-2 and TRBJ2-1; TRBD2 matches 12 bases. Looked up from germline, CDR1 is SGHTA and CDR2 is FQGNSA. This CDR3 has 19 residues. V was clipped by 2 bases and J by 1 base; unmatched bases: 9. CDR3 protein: CASSLILAGGGSSYNEQFF. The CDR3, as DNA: TGTGCCAGCAGCTTAATACTAGCGGGAGGCGGAAGTTCCTACAATGAGCAGTTCTTC.

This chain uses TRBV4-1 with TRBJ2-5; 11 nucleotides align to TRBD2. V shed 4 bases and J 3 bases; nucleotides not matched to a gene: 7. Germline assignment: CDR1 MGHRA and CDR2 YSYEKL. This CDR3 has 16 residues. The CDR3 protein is CASSPLAGGLEETQYF. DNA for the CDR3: TGCGCCAGCAGCCCCCTAGCGGGAGGTCTGGAAGAGACCCAGTACTTC.

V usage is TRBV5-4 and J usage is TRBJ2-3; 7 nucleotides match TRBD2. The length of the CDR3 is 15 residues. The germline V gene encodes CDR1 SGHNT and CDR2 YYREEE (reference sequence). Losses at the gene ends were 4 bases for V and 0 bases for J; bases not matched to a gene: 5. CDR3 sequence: CASSDPSGSTDTQYF. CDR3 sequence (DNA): TGTGCCAGCAGCGACCCTAGCGGTAGCACAGATACGCAGTATTTT.